A single sample gave rise to the 4 T cell receptor beta chains below, sequenced in a study of cytomegalovirus exposure and HLA in healthy donors. 13 Jbeta primers and 60 Vbeta primers were used for the PCR. Profiled with immunoSEQ multiplex PCR; TCRdb holds only in-frame clones, not every one. The sample lists 100,000 to 150,000 clones, 73% occurring once. The sequencing sample was made of PBMCs. The receptor source for this set is a woman in her 40s in good health and CMV-seropositive.

The chain links TRBV21-1 to TRBJ1-4; the table's D call TRBD1 went unverified against the DNA. TRBV21-1 represents a pseudogene. The CDR3 contains 16 residues. The CDR3 DNA is TGTGCCAGCAGCCGTACTGACAGTTCAACTAATGAAAAACTGTTTTTT. The encoded protein is CASSRTDSSTNEKLFF.

V gene TRBV5-5 combines with J gene TRBJ2-2; perhaps TRBD2 as D (5 bases). Germline values: CDR1 SGHKS, CDR2 YYEKEE (reference sequence). Trimming removed 3 bases from V and 2 bases from J, with 11 bases in between. The CDR3 runs 15 residues. The CDR3 coding sequence is TGTGCCAGCAGCTGGACGGAGGTTAACACCGGGGAGCTGTTTTTT. Amino acids: CASSWTEVNTGELFF.

The chain combines TRBV15 with TRBJ1-3; no reliable D call. This CDR3 region has 14 residues. V shed 0 bases and J shed 1 base, with 4 bases lying between them. Per the germline V gene, CDR1 is LNHNV and CDR2 is YYDKDF (reference sequence). The CDR3 protein is CATSRDLSGNTIYF. In nucleotides, the CDR3 is TGTGCCACCAGCAGAGATCTTTCTGGAAACACCATATATTTT.

This clone is medium-sized in the sample. V gene TRBV7-2 combines with J gene TRBJ1-3; 7 bases agree with TRBD1. J was trimmed by 3 bases and V by 5 bases; bases with no gene match: 13. Germline lookup yields CDR1 SGHTA and CDR2 FQGNSA. The CDR3 is made up of 17 amino acids. The CDR3 loop is CASSPTSGTAYGNTIYF. CDR3 coding DNA: TGTGCCAGCAGCCCAACGTCCGGGACAGCGTATGGAAACACCATATATTTT.